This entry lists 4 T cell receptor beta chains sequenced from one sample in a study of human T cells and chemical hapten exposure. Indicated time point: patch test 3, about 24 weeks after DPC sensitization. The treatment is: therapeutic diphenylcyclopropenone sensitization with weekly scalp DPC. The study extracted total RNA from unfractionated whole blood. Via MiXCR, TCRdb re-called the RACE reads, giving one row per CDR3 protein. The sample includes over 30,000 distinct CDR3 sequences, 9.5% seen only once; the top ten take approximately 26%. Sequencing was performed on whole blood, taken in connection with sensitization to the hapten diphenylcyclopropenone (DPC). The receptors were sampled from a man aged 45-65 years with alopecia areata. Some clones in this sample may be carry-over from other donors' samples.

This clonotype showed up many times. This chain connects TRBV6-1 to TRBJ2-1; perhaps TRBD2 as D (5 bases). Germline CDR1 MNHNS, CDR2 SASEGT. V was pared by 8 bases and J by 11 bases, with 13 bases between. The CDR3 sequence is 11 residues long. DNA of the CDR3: TGTGCCAGCGGGGAACTAGGGAAGCAGTTCTTC. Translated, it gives CASGELGKQFF.

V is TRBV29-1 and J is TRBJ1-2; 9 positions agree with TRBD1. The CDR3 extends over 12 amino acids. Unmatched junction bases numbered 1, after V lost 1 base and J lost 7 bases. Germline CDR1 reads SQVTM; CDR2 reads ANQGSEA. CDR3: CSVEGGQGGYTF. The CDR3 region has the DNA TGCAGCGTTGAAGGGGGACAGGGTGGCTACACCTTC.

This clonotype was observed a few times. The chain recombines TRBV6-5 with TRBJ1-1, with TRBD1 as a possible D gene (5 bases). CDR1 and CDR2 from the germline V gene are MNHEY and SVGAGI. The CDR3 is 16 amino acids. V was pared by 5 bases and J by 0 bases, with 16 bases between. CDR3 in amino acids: CASSPGGGRMNTEAFF. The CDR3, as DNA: TGTGCCAGCAGTCCCGGGGGGGGTCGAATGAACACTGAAGCTTTCTTT.

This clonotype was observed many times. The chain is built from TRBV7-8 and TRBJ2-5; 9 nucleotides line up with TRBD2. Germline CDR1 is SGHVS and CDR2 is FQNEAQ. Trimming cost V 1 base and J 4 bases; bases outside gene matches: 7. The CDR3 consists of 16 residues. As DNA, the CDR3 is TGTGCCAGCAGCTTAGAGTTCCGAGCGGGAGGAGAGACCCAGTACTTC. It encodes CASSLEFRAGGETQYF.